Included here is one T cell receptor (beta chain) sequence, with context. The CDR3 is 14 residues long. The V end was cut by 3 bases, the J end by 4 bases, with 10 bases between. Germline V gene sequence: CDR1 SNHLY, CDR2 FYNNEI. The authors' processing: How many nucleated cells were present was estimated from reference gene primer amplification. Using immunoSEQ multiplex PCR, the repertoire was profiled, and TCRdb retains in-frame clones only, with some absent. D and trimming come from the DNA, and the V and J calls and clone size come from that table. The table lists about 87,000 clones, under 85% of them singletons. These data originate in a study of blood T cell repertoires in COVID-19.

Sequenced sample: peripheral blood. V gene TRBV2 combines with J gene TRBJ1-3, with D uncertain. This TCR was recovered from a woman aged 70 to 79 with acute or convalescent COVID-19. As DNA, the CDR3 is TGTGCCAGCAGTGAGCAGTTTATAGGAAACACCATATATTTT. Translating it yields CASSEQFIGNTIYF.